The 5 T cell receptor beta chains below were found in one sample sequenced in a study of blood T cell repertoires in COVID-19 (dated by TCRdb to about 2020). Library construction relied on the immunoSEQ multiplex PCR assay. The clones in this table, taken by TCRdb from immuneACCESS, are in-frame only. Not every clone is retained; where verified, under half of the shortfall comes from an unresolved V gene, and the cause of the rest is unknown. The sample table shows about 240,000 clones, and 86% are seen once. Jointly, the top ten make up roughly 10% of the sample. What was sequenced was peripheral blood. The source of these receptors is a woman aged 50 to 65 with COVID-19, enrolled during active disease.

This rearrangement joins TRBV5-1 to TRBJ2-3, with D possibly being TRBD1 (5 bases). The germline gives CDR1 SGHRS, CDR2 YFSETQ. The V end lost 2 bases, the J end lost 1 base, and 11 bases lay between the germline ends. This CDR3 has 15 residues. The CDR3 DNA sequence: TGCGCCAGCAGCTTACCAGCGACAGGCACAGATACGCAGTATTTT. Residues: CASSLPATGTDTQYF. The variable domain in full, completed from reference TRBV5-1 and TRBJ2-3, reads KAGVTQTPRYLIKTRGQQVTLSCSPISGHRSVSWYQQTPGQGLQFLFEYFSETQRNKGNFPGRFSGRQFSNSRSEMNVSTLELGDSALYLCASSLPATGTDTQYFGPGTRLTVL.

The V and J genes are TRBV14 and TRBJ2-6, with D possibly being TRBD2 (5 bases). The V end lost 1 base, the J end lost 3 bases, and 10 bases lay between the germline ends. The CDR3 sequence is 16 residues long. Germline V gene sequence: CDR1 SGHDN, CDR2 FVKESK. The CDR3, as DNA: TGTGCCAGCAGCCAAGTGATACTAGGTGGGGCCAACGTCCTGACTTTC. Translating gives CASSQVILGGANVLTF. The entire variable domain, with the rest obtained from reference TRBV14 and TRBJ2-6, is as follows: EAGVTQFPSHSVIEKGQTVTLRCDPISGHDNLYWYRRVMGKEIKFLLHFVKESKQDESGMPNNRFLAERTGGTYSTLKVQPAELEDSGVYFCASSQVILGGANVLTFGAGSRLTVL.

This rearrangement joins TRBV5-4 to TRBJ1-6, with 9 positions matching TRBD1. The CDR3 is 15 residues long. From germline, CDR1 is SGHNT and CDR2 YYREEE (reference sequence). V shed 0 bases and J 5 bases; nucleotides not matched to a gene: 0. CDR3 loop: CASSLGTGDNSPLHF. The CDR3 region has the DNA TGTGCCAGCAGCTTGGGGACAGGGGATAATTCACCCCTCCACTTT.

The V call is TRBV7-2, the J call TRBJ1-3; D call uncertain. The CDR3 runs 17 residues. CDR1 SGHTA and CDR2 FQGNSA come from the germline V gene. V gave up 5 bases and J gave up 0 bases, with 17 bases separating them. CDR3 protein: CASSPSQYALSGNTIYF. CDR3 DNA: TGTGCCAGCAGCCCCTCACAGTATGCGCTCTCTGGAAACACCATATATTTT. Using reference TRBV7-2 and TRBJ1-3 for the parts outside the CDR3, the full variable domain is GAGVSQSPSNKVTEKGKDVELRCDPISGHTALYWYRQSLGQGLEFLIYFQGNSAPDKSGLPSDRFSAERTGGSVSTLTIQRTQQEDSAVYLCASSPSQYALSGNTIYFGEGSWLTVV.

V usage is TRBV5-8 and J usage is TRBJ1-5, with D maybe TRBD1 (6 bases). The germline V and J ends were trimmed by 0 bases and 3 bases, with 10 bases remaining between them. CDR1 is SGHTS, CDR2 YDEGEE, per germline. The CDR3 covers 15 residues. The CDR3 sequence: CASSLGQAPNQPQHF. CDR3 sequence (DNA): TGTGCCAGCAGCTTGGGACAGGCGCCCAATCAGCCCCAGCATTTT.